This T cell receptor beta chain stems from a study of blood T cell repertoires in COVID-19. Across the whole study: Sites across the United States, Italy and Spain contributed samples from acute and convalescent COVID-19.

This clone was observed a single time. Source study methods: Nucleated cell number was recorded as an estimate derived from reference gene primer amplification. TCRdb's copy holds only in-frame clones and misses some; the assay was immunoSEQ multiplex PCR. V and J calls and clone size follow that table, whereas D and trimming were derived from the DNA. The top ten hold over 11% of the sample, which has about 150,000 clones, just under 80% seen once. The V gene's germline CDR1 is SGHTA and CDR2 FQGNSA. This CDR3 spans 16 amino acids. With 1 base removed from V and 0 bases from J, the gap between germline ends came to 10 bases.

Sequencing used peripheral blood. The TCR sequence derives from an elderly woman with acute or convalescent COVID-19. The chain is built from TRBV7-2 and TRBJ1-3; D ambiguous. CDR3 protein: CASSLGVAHSGNTIYF. The DNA for the CDR3 is TGTGCCAGCAGCTTAGGAGTAGCCCACTCTGGAAACACCATATATTTT.